This T cell receptor (beta chain) was sequenced in a study of naive and memory T cell subsets. Findings of the study overall: Possibly reflecting memory cells re-expressing CD45RA, a few larger clonotypes occurred in naive repertoires, especially CD8. Activation and differentiation may alter RNA-based TCR counts. From naive to CM, EM and EMRA, diversity decreased and Gini increased.

Concerning this clonotype: Its target is not known.

The beta constant-region primer was an equimolar mix of two oligonucleotides covering TRBC1 and TRBC2. The ligated cDNA underwent four PCR rounds using SP2 and nested alpha and beta constant-region primers. MiXCR, run by TCRdb on the UMI-ligation and nested PCR reads, gives a single entry per CDR3 protein. Of 99,000 or so distinct CDR3 sequences in the sample, about 14% are singletons; the top ten hold about 3%. The germline V gene encodes CDR1 LNHDA and CDR2 SQIVND (reference sequence). The ends were cut back, 7 bases at V and 2 bases at J, with 14 bases in the middle. The CDR3 contains 14 residues. CD4 T cells were positively selected, then CD8 T cells from the CD4-negative fraction. Four subsets defined by CD45RA and CD27 were sorted after CD3, CD4, CD8 and live/dead staining.

V is TRBV19 and J is TRBJ1-2; no clear D gene. The sequence came from a human donor in good health. The sample taken for sequencing was naive CD8+ T cells from blood. CDR3 in DNA: TGTGCCAGTACCCTATGGGCAAGCAACTATGGCTACACCTTC. Its translation is CASTLWASNYGYTF.